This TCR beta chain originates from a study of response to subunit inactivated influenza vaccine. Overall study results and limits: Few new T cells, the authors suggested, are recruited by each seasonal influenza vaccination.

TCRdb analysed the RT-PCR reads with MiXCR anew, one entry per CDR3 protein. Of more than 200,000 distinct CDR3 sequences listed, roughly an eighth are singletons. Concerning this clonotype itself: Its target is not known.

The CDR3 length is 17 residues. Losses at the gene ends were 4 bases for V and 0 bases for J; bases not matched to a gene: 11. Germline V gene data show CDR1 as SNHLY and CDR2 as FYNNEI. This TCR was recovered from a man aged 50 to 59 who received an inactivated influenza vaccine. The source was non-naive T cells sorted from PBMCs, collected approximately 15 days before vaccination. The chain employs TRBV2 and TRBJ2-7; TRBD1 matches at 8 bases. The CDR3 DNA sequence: TGTGCCAGCAGTGTATTTGGGGACAGGCTGACCTCCTACGAGCAGTACTTC. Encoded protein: CASSVFGDRLTSYEQYF.